This record looks at one TCR beta chain sequence and its context. Its target is unknown. Genomic DNA (from each subset) was split evenly across several immunoSEQ plates. Using immunoSEQ multiplex PCR, the repertoire was profiled, and TCRdb retains in-frame clones only, with some absent. The top ten hold 0.39% of the sample, which has millions of clones, approximately 95% seen once. The CDR3 extends over 16 amino acids. With 2 bases removed from V and 1 base from J, the gap between germline ends came to 13 bases. Germline V gene lookup returns CDR1 MNHNY and CDR2 SVGAGI (reference sequence). The data originate from a study of shared clonotypes between healthy human individuals. Study-level results: Shared across a few donors were around 5% of the naive CD4 clonotypes. Larger estimated richness was generally seen in naive subsets than in memory subsets.

The sample taken for sequencing was naive CD4+ T cells from PBMCs. Subset noted: CD45RA+ positively selected. The chain links TRBV6-6 to TRBJ2-3; no clear D gene. The origin of this receptor is a man between 18 and 29 years old in good health. Some clones in this sample may be carry-over from other donors' samples. DNA for the CDR3: TGTGCCAGCAGTTACGGCTCCAAGTCGGGCACAGATACGCAGTATTTT. Residues: CASSYGSKSGTDTQYF.